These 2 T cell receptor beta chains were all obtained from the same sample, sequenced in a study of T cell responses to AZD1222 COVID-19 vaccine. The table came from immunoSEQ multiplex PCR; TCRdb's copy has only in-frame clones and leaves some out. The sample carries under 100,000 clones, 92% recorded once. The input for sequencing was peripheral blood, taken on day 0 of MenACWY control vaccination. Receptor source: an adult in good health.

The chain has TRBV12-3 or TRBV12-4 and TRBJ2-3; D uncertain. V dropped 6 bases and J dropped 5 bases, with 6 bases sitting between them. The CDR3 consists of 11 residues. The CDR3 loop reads CASRLGDTQYF. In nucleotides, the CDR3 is TGTGCCAGCAGGCTGGGAGATACGCAGTATTTT.

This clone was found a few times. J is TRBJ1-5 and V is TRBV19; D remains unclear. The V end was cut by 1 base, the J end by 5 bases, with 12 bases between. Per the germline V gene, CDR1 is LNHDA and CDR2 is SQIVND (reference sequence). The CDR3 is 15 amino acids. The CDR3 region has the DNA TGTGCCAGTAGTATAGGTGGGGTCTATTATCAGCCCCAGCATTTT. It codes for CASSIGGVYYQPQHF.